This note documents a single TCR beta chain sequence. This clonotype was observed at least ten times. The antigen this receptor binds is unknown. Qualities for individual bases were not recorded, and no much larger clone is one base off. V lost 2 bases and J lost 6 bases; the stretch between them is 13 bases long. The CDR3 numbers 14 residues from cysteine through phenylalanine. The retained sequence is limited to the CDR3, 42 bases, with the frame set at the first base. CDR1 and CDR2 are read off the germline V gene (reference sequence) as SGHKS and YYEKEE. Interpreted using the paper, the treatment or condition label stands for: allogeneic hematopoietic cell transplantation with graft depleted of TCRalphabeta T cells and CD19 B cells. TCRalphabeta/CD19-depleted allogeneic hematopoietic cell grafts were given to the transplant recipients, all of whom were children. The entry originates in a study of T-cell reconstitution after alpha-beta-depleted transplantation in children (dated by TCRdb to 2016 to 2017). Regarding the study in general: Using TCR repertoire profiling, the study followed T-cell immune reconstitution in a quantitative way in children after TCRalphabeta/CD19-depleted allogeneic hematopoietic cell transplantation.

Overall study outcomes, separate from this receptor: The high TCRbeta diversity at day 60 in some patients was ascribed to recipient T cells and intrathymic progenitors that had survived conditioning. Apparently early alphabetaT-cell count recovery about two months after transplant reportedly relied on only several hundred rapidly expanded clones derived from non-depleted graft cells. Over subsequent months, a decline in hyperexpanded clone frequencies was noted, and after one year, T-cell counts and TCRbeta diversity were mostly ascribed to newly produced T cells.

Libraries were built with PCR. TCRdb lists the instrument as Illumina HiSeq 2500. Molecular barcoding was employed in the preparation of TCR libraries, with unique molecular identifiers being used to normalize TCRbeta repertoire quantification. Clones were called with MiXCR by TCRdb after fastp trimmed the public reads at Q25, and only in-frame beta chains were retained. Each record represents a unique CDR3 protein, reported with the most common genes and DNA among its rows. A total of about 470,000 distinct CDR3 sequences appear in this sample, roughly 44% of them only once. The top ten hold 25% to 30% of the sample.

The material sequenced was PBMCs, taken before TCRalphabeta/CD19-depleted stem cell transplant. The sequence links TRBV5-5 to TRBJ2-3; the D gene is not confidently resolved. The origin of this receptor is a girl aged 2 to 9 with aplastic anemia, due to receive a stem cell transplant. The DNA sequence is TGTGCCAGCAGCTTCTTCCCGATATCGGATACGCAGTATTTT. It encodes CASSFFPISDTQYF.